A single sample is the source of the 19 T cell receptor beta chains below, sequenced in a study of regulatory T cells in long-lasting Graves disease. Stated time point: persistent/refractory GD, antithyroid drugs over 5 years with positive TRAb. From PBMCs, RNA was extracted and then used to make the TCR library. Arm-PCR of CDR3 regions and iRepertoire HTBI primers were the basis on which TCR beta libraries were built. TCRdb independently ran MiXCR on the multiplex PCR reads; one entry per CDR3 protein. Of approximately 400,000 distinct CDR3 sequences in the sample, about 23% were seen once. Specimen: peripheral blood mononuclear cells (PBMCs), collected when the disease was refractory, from a patient treated with antithyroid drugs. The source of these receptors is a woman aged 35 to 49 with Graves disease.

This clonotype was observed many times. This chain connects TRBV5-1 to TRBJ1-6; D gene uncertain. From germline, CDR1 is SGHRS and CDR2 YFSETQ. The CDR3 length is 13 residues. Trimming stripped 5 bases from V and 7 bases from J, with 10 bases between. CDR3 residues: CASSPEGNSPLHF. CDR3 nucleotide sequence: TGCGCCAGCAGTCCTGAAGGCAATTCACCCCTCCACTTT.

This clonotype appeared many times. This chain uses TRBV27 with TRBJ2-7; 10 bases fit TRBD2. After removal of 5 bases from V and 1 base from J, the junction contained 5 bases not matched to a gene. This CDR3 is 15 amino acids long. The germline gives CDR1 MNHEY, CDR2 SMNVEV (reference sequence). The CDR3 bases are TGTGCCAGCAGTCTAGCGGGAGAGGGGTCCTACGAGCAGTACTTC. This sequence encodes CASSLAGEGSYEQYF.

The genes are TRBV29-1 and TRBJ2-1, with D perhaps matching TRBD2 (6 bases). Germline assignment: CDR1 SQVTM and CDR2 ANQGSEA. The CDR3 contains 15 residues. V lost 2 bases and J lost 4, with 15 bases in between. Here the CDR3 reads CSVELPPRGYNEQFF. CDR3 nucleotides: TGCAGCGTTGAACTCCCTCCCCGGGGGTACAATGAGCAGTTCTTC.

CDR3 sequence: CASSVEEGNGYTF. In DNA, the CDR3 is TGTGCCAGCAGCGTAGAGGAAGGGAATGGCTACACCTTC. This chain joins TRBV9 and TRBJ1-2, with D hard to call. CDR3 size: 13 residues. Germline V gene data show CDR1 as SGDLS and CDR2 as YYNGEE. Trimming took off 0 bases at V and 6 bases at J, with 9 bases between the two ends.

The table lists this clonotype with many counts. This rearrangement joins TRBV6-5 to TRBJ1-4, with no clear D. With 0 bases removed from V and 10 bases from J, the gap between germline ends came to 9 bases. The CDR3 spans 13 residues. Germline-derived CDR1 and CDR2 are MNHEY and SVGAGI. DNA of the CDR3: TGTGCCAGCAGTTACTCTGGACGGCTAAAACTGTTTTTT. This gives the protein CASSYSGRLKLFF.

This clonotype occurred many times. The genes are TRBV24-1 and TRBJ2-5; 13 nucleotides align to TRBD2. Germline V gives CDR1 KGHDR, CDR2 SFDVKD. The CDR3 consists of 15 residues. The V segment lost 6 bases and the J segment 5 bases; nucleotides outside the gene matches: 5. CDR3 region: CATSKGLAGVETQYF. The CDR3 nucleotides are TGTGCCACCAGTAAAGGACTAGCGGGAGTGGAGACCCAGTACTTC.

The chain employs TRBV12-3 or TRBV12-4 and TRBJ2-7; maybe TRBD1 (6 bases). The CDR3 contains 16 residues. V dropped 3 bases and J dropped 2 bases, with 17 bases sitting between them. The DNA of the CDR3 is TGTGCCAGCAGTTTGGGGTACACAGGGAATCCCTACGAGCAGTACTTC. Amino acids: CASSLGYTGNPYEQYF.

This clonotype has a count of ten or more. V is TRBV11-2 and J is TRBJ2-7, with D maybe TRBD1 (5 bases). V lost 4 bases and J lost 0, with 10 bases in between. The CDR3 extends over 14 amino acids. Looked up from germline, CDR1 is SGHAT and CDR2 is FQNNGV. The CDR3 loop reads CASSSGSSSYEQYF. The CDR3 nucleotides are TGTGCCAGCAGCTCAGGGTCCTCCTCCTACGAGCAGTACTTC.

This clonotype was observed many times. V is TRBV30 and J is TRBJ2-5; D gene unclear. CDR1 GTSNPN and CDR2 SVGIG come from the germline V gene (reference sequence). Trimming cost V 0 bases and J 5 bases, with 4 bases left between them. This CDR3 spans 11 amino acids. Here the CDR3 reads CAWSVWETQYF. CDR3 sequence (DNA): TGTGCCTGGAGTGTATGGGAGACCCAGTACTTC.

The chain recombines TRBV2 with TRBJ2-7, with 9 bases fitting TRBD2. Trimming removed 5 bases from V and 5 bases from J; junction bases left unmatched: 7. Germline-derived CDR1 and CDR2 are SNHLY and FYNNEI. CDR3 length: 14 amino acids. CDR3: CASSKASGNNEQYF. The CDR3 DNA reads as TGTGCCAGCAGTAAGGCTAGCGGGAACAACGAGCAGTACTTC. Looking up the rest from reference TRBV2 and TRBJ2-7 gives the full variable domain: EPEVTQTPSHQVTQMGQEVILRCVPISNHLYFYWYRQILGQKVEFLVSFYNNEISEKSEIFDDQFSVERPDGSNFTLKIRSTKLEDSAMYFCASSKASGNNEQYFGPGTRLTVT.

The chain links TRBV28 to TRBJ2-7, with TRBD2 identical over 8 bases. The germline gives CDR1 MDHEN, CDR2 SYDVKM. The CDR3 is 14 amino acids. V trimming: 6 bases; J trimming: 0 bases; junction bases outside the gene matches: 4. CDR3 in DNA: TGTGCCAGCAGCCTACTAGCGGACTCCTACGAGCAGTACTTC. This gives the protein CASSLLADSYEQYF.

The chain links TRBV6-2 or TRBV6-3 to TRBJ1-3, with TRBD1 matching 7 bases. The length of the CDR3 is 15 residues. V shed 2 bases, J shed 4 bases, and the junction held 5 bases outside the gene matches. Germline V lookup: CDR1 MNHEY, CDR2 SVGEGT. CDR3 in DNA: TGTGCCAGCAGTTACACGACAGGGTCCGGAAACACCATATATTTT. The encoded protein is CASSYTTGSGNTIYF.

This clonotype was seen repeatedly, ten times or more. The chain links TRBV2 to TRBJ1-1, with D perhaps TRBD1 (6 bases). The CDR3 totals 15 residues. In germline, CDR1 is SNHLY, CDR2 FYNNEI. Deletions cut 1 base from V and 2 bases from J, with 11 bases between. This CDR3 reads CASSEVRGPNTEAFF. The CDR3 nucleotides read TGTGCCAGCAGTGAAGTCCGGGGGCCCAACACTGAAGCTTTCTTT.

The rearrangement links TRBV28 to TRBJ1-2; D is unresolved. Per germline, CDR1 MDHEN and CDR2 SYDVKM. This CDR3 comprises 14 residues. The ends were cut back, 7 bases at V and 7 bases at J, with 19 bases in the middle. CDR3 protein: CASTNSLVEGGYTF. CDR3 DNA sequence: TGTGCCAGCACCAATTCGCTGGTGGAAGGTGGCTACACCTTC.

The chain joins TRBV7-9 to TRBJ2-7, with 8 nucleotides matching TRBD2. V lost 5 bases to trimming and J lost 5 bases; unmatched junction nucleotides: 11. Germline loops: CDR1 SEHNR, CDR2 FQNEAQ (reference sequence). The CDR3 has 15 residues. The CDR3 sequence is CASSHTRGLGDEQYF. In DNA form, the CDR3 reads TGTGCCAGCAGCCATACTCGGGGACTAGGTGACGAGCAGTACTTC.

This clonotype occurred many times. This rearrangement joins TRBV6-5 to TRBJ2-5; D is perhaps TRBD2 (5 bases). V lost 0 bases to trimming and J lost 3 bases, with 8 bases between them. Germline V CDR1 and CDR2: MNHEY, SVGAGI. CDR3 length: 14 residues. The CDR3 loop is CASSYSGMEETQYF. DNA of the CDR3: TGTGCCAGCAGTTACTCCGGGATGGAAGAGACCCAGTACTTC.

This sequence joins TRBV7-9 and TRBJ2-2; 13 bases are a match to TRBD2. Trimming took 6 bases from V and 2 from J; bases not matched to a gene: 6. Germline lookup yields CDR1 SEHNR and CDR2 FQNEAQ (reference sequence). This CDR3 contains 17 residues. The CDR3: CASSHGLAGVNTGELFF. CDR3 bases: TGTGCCAGCAGTCACGGACTAGCGGGAGTAAACACCGGGGAGCTGTTTTTT. Full variable domain (missing parts from reference TRBV7-9 and TRBJ2-2): DTGVSQNPRHKITKRGQNVTFRCDPISEHNRLYWYRQTLGQGPEFLTYFQNEAQLEKSRLLSDRFSAERPKGSFSTLEIQRTEQGDSAMYLCASSHGLAGVNTGELFFGEGSRLTVL.

Comment on this clonotype: Compared with germline, one end of the junction differs, possibly owing to a read error. The genes are TRBV30 and TRBJ1-2; D uncertain. There are 12 residues in the CDR3. The germline V gene encodes CDR1 GTSNPN and CDR2 SVGIG (reference sequence). The CDR3 bases are TGTGCCTGGAGTCTACGTAACTATGGCCACACCTTC. As protein: CAWSLRNYGHTF.

This clonotype was counted only a few times. The chain is built from TRBV20-1 and TRBJ1-2; the D is unclear. Trimming stripped 2 bases from V and 3 bases from J, with 13 bases between. The CDR3 length is 14 residues. Germline V lookup: CDR1 DFQATT, CDR2 SNEGSKA (reference sequence). The CDR3: CSARSPHLDYGYTF. The CDR3 nucleotides read TGCAGTGCTAGAAGCCCCCACTTGGACTATGGCTACACCTTC.